This entry concerns a single T cell receptor beta chain. The data stem from a study of T cell changes during pregnancy in multiple sclerosis. Measured with immunoSEQ multiplex PCR; TCRdb has only the in-frame clones, and not every one. Of around 60,000 clones in the sample, about nine tenths were seen once. V lost 4 bases, J lost 4 bases, and 2 bases stayed unmatched. This CDR3 has 13 amino acids. Germline loops: CDR1 LNHNV, CDR2 YYDKDF (reference sequence). The V and J genes are TRBV15 and TRBJ2-5; TRBD2 matches 8 bases. This clonotype was obtained from a female donor in good health, enrolled as a control in a pregnancy study. Material: peripheral blood, obtained in the second trimester of pregnancy. The CDR3, as DNA: TGTGCCACCAGCACGGGGGGGATAGAGACCCAGTACTTC. It codes for CATSTGGIETQYF.